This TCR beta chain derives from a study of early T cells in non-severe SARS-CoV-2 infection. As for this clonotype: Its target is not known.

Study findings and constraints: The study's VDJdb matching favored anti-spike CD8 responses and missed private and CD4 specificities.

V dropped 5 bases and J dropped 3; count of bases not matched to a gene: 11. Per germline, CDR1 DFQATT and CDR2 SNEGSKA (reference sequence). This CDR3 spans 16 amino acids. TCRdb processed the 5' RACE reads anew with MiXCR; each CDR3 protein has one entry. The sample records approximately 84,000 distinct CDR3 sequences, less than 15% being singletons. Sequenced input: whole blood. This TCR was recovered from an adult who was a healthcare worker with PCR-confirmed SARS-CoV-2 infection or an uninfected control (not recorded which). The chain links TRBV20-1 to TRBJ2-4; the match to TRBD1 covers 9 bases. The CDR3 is CSAVSPWTGVKNIQYF. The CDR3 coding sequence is TGCAGTGCTGTTAGCCCATGGACAGGGGTCAAAAACATTCAGTACTTC.